The 21 T cell receptor beta chains in this list originate from one sample, sequenced in a study of shared clonotypes between healthy human individuals. Data came from immunoSEQ multiplex PCR; TCRdb stores just in-frame clones and leaves some out. There are about 380,000 clones in the sample; 95% to 97% occur only once, and about 0.32% lies in the top ten. Input material: memory CD8+ T cells sorted from blood. Subset defined: CD45RO+ cells pooled with CCR7-negative TemRA cells. The receptors come from a young man in good health.

A single count supports this clone. The chain has TRBV30 and TRBJ2-7, with 9 nucleotides matching TRBD1. From germline, CDR1 is GTSNPN and CDR2 SVGIG (reference sequence). The CDR3 has 14 residues. V gave up 3 bases and J gave up 4 bases; unmatched junction bases: 7. CDR3 sequence (DNA): TGTGCCTGGAGCCGGGACAGGGCGTTTTACGAGCAGTACTTC. Translation gives CAWSRDRAFYEQYF.

The gene calls are TRBV6-1 and TRBJ1-4, with 7 bases identical to TRBD1. CDR1 is MNHNS, CDR2 SASEGT, per germline. The CDR3 spans 14 residues. The V segment lost 3 bases and the J segment 7 bases; nucleotides outside the gene matches: 5. This chain's CDR3 is CASSDRDRVEKLFF. The CDR3 DNA sequence: TGTGCCAGCAGTGACCGTGACAGGGTTGAAAAACTGTTTTTT.

The V and J genes are TRBV27 and TRBJ1-2; 7 bases are shared with TRBD1. This CDR3 is 14 amino acids long. J was trimmed by 2 bases and V by 5 bases; bases with no gene match: 5. Germline V lookup: CDR1 MNHEY, CDR2 SMNVEV (reference sequence). The CDR3 loop reads CASSPRGWNYGYTF. As DNA, the CDR3 is TGTGCCAGCAGTCCCAGGGGGTGGAACTATGGCTACACCTTC.

V and J are TRBV5-1 and TRBJ1-5, with TRBD1 identical over 7 bases. This CDR3 has 17 residues. V was clipped by 0 bases and J by 0 bases; unmatched bases: 6. Germline V gene data show CDR1 as SGHRS and CDR2 as YFSETQ. CDR3 protein: CASSLVRGRYSNQPQHF. The CDR3 DNA is TGCGCCAGCAGCTTGGTTAGGGGGCGTTATAGCAATCAGCCCCAGCATTTT.

The CDR3 sequence: CAISEWENNEQFF. The CDR3 nucleotides are TGTGCCATCAGTGAGTGGGAAAACAATGAGCAGTTCTTC. The chain combines TRBV10-3 with TRBJ2-1; D unclear. CDR1 and CDR2 (germline): ENHRY, SYGVKD. Trimming pared 1 base from V and 5 bases from J, leaving 6 bases between. This CDR3 contains 13 residues.

The genes are TRBV7-9 and TRBJ2-3; 7 bases are shared with TRBD1. CDR1 is SEHNR and CDR2 is FQNEAQ in the germline V gene (reference sequence). V gave up 1 base and J gave up 4 bases; unmatched junction bases: 5. CDR3 length: 15 amino acids. The chain's CDR3 is CASSLGSQGADTQYF. The CDR3 bases are TGTGCCAGCAGCTTAGGTTCCCAGGGGGCAGATACGCAGTATTTT.

The chain uses TRBV27 and TRBJ2-7; 11 positions agree with TRBD1. This CDR3 has 15 residues. V trimming: 4 bases; J trimming: 3 bases; junction bases outside the gene matches: 5. Germline assignment: CDR1 MNHEY and CDR2 SMNVEV (reference sequence). The CDR3 DNA sequence: TGTGCCAGCAGTTCATCAGGGACAGGGGGCTACGAGCAGTACTTC. Protein product: CASSSSGTGGYEQYF.

The CDR3 region has the DNA TGTGCCAGCAGCTTAGAAACGACCCTTCTAACCTACAATGAGCAGTTCTTC. Translation: CASSLETTLLTYNEQFF. The chain employs TRBV11-2 and TRBJ2-1; D is ambiguous. The CDR3 contains 17 residues. Germline CDR1 reads SGHAT; CDR2 reads FQNNGV. V was clipped by 0 bases and J by 2 bases, with 14 bases between them. The full variable domain, completed using reference TRBV11-2 and TRBJ2-1, is EAGVAQSPRYKIIEKRQSVAFWCNPISGHATLYWYQQILGQGPKLLIQFQNNGVVDDSQLPKDRFSAERLKGVDSTLKIQPAKLEDSAVYLCASSLETTLLTYNEQFFGPGTRLTVL.

This clone was observed a single time. The CDR3 sequence: CASSPHLAGSTDTQYF. In DNA, the CDR3 is TGTGCCAGCAGCCCTCACCTAGCGGGAAGCACAGATACGCAGTATTTT. The chain employs TRBV7-3 and TRBJ2-3; TRBD2 matches 9 bases. Germline assignment: CDR1 SGHTA and CDR2 FQGTGA. The CDR3 has 16 amino acids. V was clipped by 5 bases and J by 0 bases; unmatched bases: 6.

The V gene is TRBV29-1, the J gene TRBJ2-7; possibly TRBD1 for D (6 bases). In germline, CDR1 is SQVTM, CDR2 ANQGSEA. V lost 7 bases and J lost 1, with 20 bases in between. CDR3 size: 15 residues. Here the CDR3 reads CSARLRAGVSYEQYF. DNA for the CDR3: TGCAGCGCCCGTTTGCGAGCAGGGGTTTCCTACGAGCAGTACTTC.

The chain is built from TRBV4-1 and TRBJ2-1; D possibly corresponds to TRBD2 (6 bases). CDR1 and CDR2 (germline): MGHRA, YSYEKL. V gave up 2 bases and J gave up 4 bases, with 12 bases separating them. The CDR3 loop spans 15 amino acids. CDR3 residues: CASSQPGLVYNEQFF. Here the CDR3 DNA reads TGCGCCAGCAGCCAACCGGGACTGGTATACAATGAGCAGTTCTTC.

The V call is TRBV6-5, the J call TRBJ2-7; TRBD2 aligns across 9 bases. The germline V gene encodes CDR1 MNHEY and CDR2 SVGAGI. J was trimmed by 2 bases and V by 0 bases; bases with no gene match: 2. The CDR3 is 15 residues long. The CDR3 DNA reads TGTGCCAGCAGTTACTCTGCGGGAGGGCCCTACGAGCAGTACTTC. Amino acids: CASSYSAGGPYEQYF.

The V gene is TRBV4-1, the J gene TRBJ2-1; D is unresolved. Trimming pared 6 bases from V and 4 bases from J, leaving 10 bases between. CDR3 length: 13 amino acids. The V gene's germline CDR1 is MGHRA and CDR2 YSYEKL. CDR3 nucleotides: TGCGCCAGCAGTTTGGGGATATACAATGAGCAGTTCTTC. Its protein is CASSLGIYNEQFF.

This chain links TRBV7-9 with TRBJ2-5, with D tentatively TRBD1 (6 bases). Germline CDR1 reads SEHNR; CDR2 reads FQNEAQ (reference sequence). This CDR3 has 16 residues. The V end lost 7 bases, the J end lost 5 bases, and 23 bases lay between the germline ends. This CDR3 reads CASNHYRGHVVETQYF. The DNA for the CDR3 is TGTGCCAGCAACCATTATAGGGGACATGTGGTGGAGACCCAGTACTTC.

Here the CDR3 reads CASSTGGPTDTQYF. CDR3 nucleotide sequence: TGTGCCAGCAGTACAGGGGGTCCCACAGATACGCAGTATTTT. V usage is TRBV6-5 and J usage is TRBJ2-3; TRBD1 matches 8 bases. Germline CDR1 MNHEY, CDR2 SVGAGI. The CDR3 contains 14 residues. The J segment lost 2 bases and the V segment lost 5 bases, leaving 3 bases of the junction unmatched.

On this clone itself: The sample contains more than one DNA sequence encoding this CDR3. The gene calls are TRBV28 and TRBJ1-5; 8 bases line up with TRBD1. The V segment lost 0 bases and the J segment 2 bases; nucleotides outside the gene matches: 0. The CDR3 totals 15 residues. Germline values: CDR1 MDHEN, CDR2 SYDVKM. CDR3 bases: TGTGCCAGCAGTTTATGGACAGGGGGCAATCAGCCCCAGCATTTT. As protein: CASSLWTGGNQPQHF.

V is TRBV27 and J is TRBJ2-7, with TRBD2 matching 11 bases. The CDR3 runs 16 residues. The V gene's germline CDR1 is MNHEY and CDR2 SMNVEV (reference sequence). V was clipped by 4 bases and J by 4 bases; unmatched bases: 9. The CDR3 loop reads CASSSQLAGALYEQYF. CDR3 coding DNA: TGTGCCAGCAGTTCCCAACTAGCGGGAGCTCTTTACGAGCAGTACTTC.

This clone was detected only once. This sequence joins TRBV6-1 and TRBJ1-5; D not resolved. There are 14 residues in the CDR3. Per germline, CDR1 MNHNS and CDR2 SASEGT. The V end lost 4 bases, the J end lost 0 bases, and 7 bases lay between the germline ends. The CDR3 protein is CASSGAVSNQPQHF. The CDR3 DNA is TGTGCCAGCAGTGGGGCAGTTAGCAATCAGCCCCAGCATTTT.

The CDR3 region is CASSFTGGKNEQYF. CDR3 sequence (DNA): TGTGCCAGCAGTTTTACAGGGGGGAAGAACGAGCAGTACTTC. The chain uses TRBV6-8 and TRBJ2-5; 8 bases fit TRBD1. The assigned J gene may be wrong: the sequence end matches TRBJ2-7 better. The length of the CDR3 is 14 residues. From germline, CDR1 is MNHGY and CDR2 SAAAGT.

The chain recombines TRBV5-4 with TRBJ1-1; 9 positions agree with TRBD1. The CDR3 runs 18 residues. Per the germline V gene, CDR1 is SGHNT and CDR2 is YYREEE (reference sequence). V shed 0 bases and J 0 bases; nucleotides not matched to a gene: 9. The CDR3 sequence is CASSLDRGRKAVNTEAFF. DNA for the CDR3: TGTGCCAGCAGCTTGGACAGGGGGCGCAAAGCCGTGAACACTGAAGCTTTCTTT.

This chain uses TRBV28 with TRBJ2-5; tentative D call: TRBD2 (6 bases). This CDR3 is built from 14 residues. V was clipped by 5 bases and J by 5 bases, with 15 bases between them. CDR1 MDHEN and CDR2 SYDVKM come from the germline V gene. The CDR3 region has the DNA TGTGCCAGCAGTCCTATGGAACGGGAGGAGACCCAGTACTTC. Translated, it gives CASSPMEREETQYF.